The rows below give T cell receptor beta chains drawn from one sample of a study of OX40 agonist ivuxolimab in advanced cancers. Clones were read by immunoSEQ multiplex PCR, and TCRdb kept only the in-frame ones, dropping some. The table records around 56,000 clones, about 85% of them present only once. Sequenced here: CD4+ or CD8+ T cells sorted from blood, sampled in a trial of the OX40 agonist ivuxolimab. These receptors originate from an adult with an advanced solid tumor such as melanoma, head and neck, liver or kidney cancer. Both conserved end residues are part of each CDR3. Fields, in order: V gene, clone size, D gene, J gene, CDR3 DNA, CDR3 protein. D genes are given only for firm matches. Size values are once, few and many counts, or a class for expanded clones, and some rows have none.

V: TRBV5-1; size: -; D: TRBD2; J: TRBJ2-3; DNA: TGCGCCAGCAGCTTGGTCCTAGCGGGAGGGCCGACGGATACGCAGTATTTT; CDR3: CASSLVLAGGPTDTQYF
V: TRBV18; size: -; D: TRBD1; J: TRBJ2-2; DNA: TGTGCCAGCTCACCAAGACAGGGTTCGACCACCGGGGAGCTGTTTTTT; CDR3: CASSPRQGSTTGELFF
V: TRBV7-8; size: -; D: -; J: TRBJ2-3; DNA: TGTGCCAGCAGCTTAGCTGTGGGGGCCGCAGATACGCAGTATTTT; CDR3: CASSLAVGAADTQYF
V: TRBV5-8; size: once; D: -; J: TRBJ2-4; DNA: TGTGCCAGCAGCTTGGTGGTCAGTTTAGCCAAAAACATTCAGTACTTC; CDR3: CASSLVVSLAKNIQYF
V: TRBV6-5; size: -; D: TRBD2; J: TRBJ2-1; DNA: TGTGCCGCGGCGCTAGCGGGAGCAAGGAATGAGCAGTTCTTC; CDR3: CAAALAGARNEQFF
V: TRBV7-9; size: few; D: TRBD1; J: TRBJ1-4; DNA: TGTGCCAGCAGCCGGACAGGGCAAGTTGAAAAACTGTTTTTT; CDR3: CASSRTGQVEKLFF
V: TRBV10-3; size: -; D: TRBD1; J: TRBJ2-5; DNA: TGTGCCATCAGAGCCGGGACAGGGATCCAAGAGACCCAGTACTTC; CDR3: CAIRAGTGIQETQYF
V: TRBV11-3; size: -; D: TRBD1; J: TRBJ2-2; DNA: TGTGCCAGCAGTTCCGGACAGGGGAAATTCACCGGGGAGCTGTTTTTT; CDR3: CASSSGQGKFTGELFF
V: TRBV2; size: few; D: -; J: TRBJ2-2; DNA: TGTGCCAGCAGTGTCCGGGGGCCGAACACCGGGGAGCTGTTTTTT; CDR3: CASSVRGPNTGELFF
V: TRBV28; size: -; D: -; J: TRBJ2-7; DNA: TGTGCCAGCAGTACGGAAAGTTGGGACGAGCAGTACTTC; CDR3: CASSTESWDEQYF
V: TRBV18; size: -; D: TRBD1; J: TRBJ2-5; DNA: TGTGCCAGCTCACCGTCCTGGACAGGGATGGAGACCCAGTACTTC; CDR3: CASSPSWTGMETQYF
V: TRBV9; size: -; D: TRBD1; J: TRBJ2-7; DNA: TGTGCCAGCAGCGGGACGTCAGGGGGATACGAGCAGTACTTC; CDR3: CASSGTSGGYEQYF
V: TRBV2; size: -; D: -; J: TRBJ1-1; DNA: TGTGCCAGCAATCCCAGGGAGGACACTGAAGCTTTCTTT; CDR3: CASNPREDTEAFF
V: TRBV2; size: -; D: -; J: TRBJ2-6; DNA: TGTGCCAGCAGTGATAGGGGGGGCGCTGGGGCCAACGTCCTGACTTTC; CDR3: CASSDRGGAGANVLTF
V: TRBV2; size: -; D: -; J: TRBJ1-6; DNA: TGTGCCAGCAGGTTGGCAGGGACTGGTAATTCACCCCTCCACTTT; CDR3: CASRLAGTGNSPLHF
V: TRBV9; size: -; D: -; J: TRBJ2-7; DNA: TGTGCCAGCAGCGTCTCTGGTGGGGAGCAGTACTTC; CDR3: CASSVSGGEQYF
V: TRBV9; size: -; D: TRBD1; J: TRBJ2-7; DNA: TGTGCCAGCAGCGTCGCTCTGGACAGGGGCGGCGAGCAGTACTTC; CDR3: CASSVALDRGGEQYF
V: TRBV18; size: -; D: -; J: TRBJ1-6; DNA: TGTGCCAGCTCACCGTCTTCGGGGTTTTACTCACCCCTCCACTTT; CDR3: CASSPSSGFYSPLHF
V: TRBV4-1; size: -; D: TRBD1; J: TRBJ1-2; DNA: TGCGCCAGCAGCGTCCGGGACAGGGGTGACTATGGCTACACCTTC; CDR3: CASSVRDRGDYGYTF
V: TRBV5-4; size: -; D: -; J: TRBJ2-5; DNA: TGTGCCAGCAGCTTTGAAGAACGGGGGACCCAGTACTTC; CDR3: CASSFEERGTQYF
V: TRBV10-3; size: -; D: TRBD2; J: TRBJ2-1; DNA: TGTGCCATCAGTGAGGGAGCGGGGTTCTCCTACAATGAGCAGTTCTTC; CDR3: CAISEGAGFSYNEQFF
V: TRBV15; size: -; D: -; J: TRBJ1-4; DNA: TGTGCCACCAGCAGAGGGGGGTTTAATGAAAAACTGTTTTTT; CDR3: CATSRGGFNEKLFF
V: TRBV9; size: -; D: TRBD2; J: TRBJ2-1; DNA: TGTGCCAGCAGCGCGGGGACTACGCCCTACAATGAGCAGTTCTTC; CDR3: CASSAGTTPYNEQFF
V: TRBV7-6; size: -; D: -; J: TRBJ2-7; DNA: TGTGCCAGCAGCACCCGGGACGGGTCCTACGAGCAGTACTTC; CDR3: CASSTRDGSYEQYF
V: TRBV19; size: -; D: -; J: TRBJ2-5; DNA: TGTGCCAGTAAGTTTCGCGGTGGACAAGAGACCCAGTACTTC; CDR3: CASKFRGGQETQYF
V: TRBV6-1; size: -; D: -; J: TRBJ1-2; DNA: TGTGCCAGCAGGACAGGCAATGGCTACACCTTC; CDR3: CASRTGNGYTF
V: TRBV7-9; size: -; D: TRBD2; J: TRBJ2-3; DNA: TGTGCCAGCAGCTTAAAACTAGCGGGGGGGCCAACAGATACGCAGTATTTT; CDR3: CASSLKLAGGPTDTQYF
V: TRBV2; size: -; D: -; J: TRBJ2-3; DNA: TGTGCCAGCAGTCCAAGGGGAGATCGCACAGATACGCAGTATTTT; CDR3: CASSPRGDRTDTQYF
V: TRBV7-9; size: -; D: -; J: TRBJ1-4; DNA: TGTGCCAGCAGCTTAGCGGGAAATGAAAAACTGTTTTTT; CDR3: CASSLAGNEKLFF
V: TRBV18; size: -; D: -; J: TRBJ2-7; DNA: TGTGCCAGCTCACCGGGATATGAGCCCTACGAGCAGTACTTC; CDR3: CASSPGYEPYEQYF
V: TRBV2; size: few; D: TRBD1; J: TRBJ2-2; DNA: TGTGCCAGCAGGCCGGGGACAGGGGGGACCGGGGAGCTGTTTTTT; CDR3: CASRPGTGGTGELFF
V: TRBV4-1; size: -; D: -; J: TRBJ1-5; DNA: TGCGCCAGCAGCCAATTCGGGGGGAATCAGCCCCAGCATTTT; CDR3: CASSQFGGNQPQHF
V: TRBV28; size: -; D: -; J: TRBJ1-1; DNA: TGTGCCAGCAGTTTGCGGACTGTCGAAGCTTTCTTT; CDR3: CASSLRTVEAFF
V: TRBV19; size: -; D: -; J: TRBJ1-5; DNA: TGTGCCAGTAGTATAATCACTCCCCGGGGCAATCAGCCCCAGCATTTT; CDR3: CASSIITPRGNQPQHF
V: TRBV29-1; size: -; D: -; J: TRBJ2-1; DNA: TGCAGCGTGGAAGGTGAGGGCTTGGCCGAGCAGTTCTTC; CDR3: CSVEGEGLAEQFF
V: TRBV18; size: -; D: TRBD2; J: TRBJ2-3; DNA: TGTGCCAGCTCTTCGACTAGCGGGAGTCAAGATACGCAGTATTTT; CDR3: CASSSTSGSQDTQYF
V: TRBV18; size: -; D: TRBD1; J: TRBJ2-7; DNA: TGTGCCAGCTCACTAGAGGGGGCAGGGATCTCCTACGAGCAGTACTTC; CDR3: CASSLEGAGISYEQYF
V: TRBV7-3; size: -; D: -; J: TRBJ2-3; DNA: TGTGCCAGCAGCCAAAGGGACGGAGGTACGCAGTATTTT; CDR3: CASSQRDGGTQYF
V: TRBV5-1; size: -; D: TRBD1; J: TRBJ2-7; DNA: TGCGCCAGCAGCTTGCCCCCTGGGACAGGGGGCAGGTATAGGAGGTCCTACGAGCAGTACTTC; CDR3: CASSLPPGTGGRYRRSYEQYF
V: TRBV5-3; size: -; D: -; J: TRBJ1-2; DNA: TGTGCCAGCAGCTTAGATGCCAGTTACTATGGCTACACCTTC; CDR3: CASSLDASYYGYTF
V: TRBV2; size: -; D: -; J: TRBJ2-3; DNA: TGTGCCAGCAGTGAGCGGGGTAGAGATACGCAGTATTTT; CDR3: CASSERGRDTQYF
V: TRBV11-1; size: -; D: TRBD1; J: TRBJ2-3; DNA: TGTGCCAGCCGGAGACAGGGTTCGGTCACAGATACGCAGTATTTT; CDR3: CASRRQGSVTDTQYF
V: TRBV5-6; size: -; D: TRBD2; J: TRBJ2-3; DNA: TGTGCCAGCAGCTTGGGACTAGCGGGACGCACAGATACGCAGTATTTT; CDR3: CASSLGLAGRTDTQYF
V: TRBV30; size: -; D: TRBD1; J: TRBJ1-1; DNA: TGTGCCTGGAGTGTATTGGACAGGGATTACACTGAAGCTTTCTTT; CDR3: CAWSVLDRDYTEAFF
V: TRBV4-2; size: -; D: -; J: TRBJ2-6; DNA: TGTGCCAGCAGCCAAGCGGTCTCTGGGGCCAACGTCCTGACTTTC; CDR3: CASSQAVSGANVLTF
V: TRBV2; size: -; D: -; J: TRBJ2-5; DNA: TGTGCCAGCAGTCGGGACATCGTTGGGACCCAGTACTTC; CDR3: CASSRDIVGTQYF